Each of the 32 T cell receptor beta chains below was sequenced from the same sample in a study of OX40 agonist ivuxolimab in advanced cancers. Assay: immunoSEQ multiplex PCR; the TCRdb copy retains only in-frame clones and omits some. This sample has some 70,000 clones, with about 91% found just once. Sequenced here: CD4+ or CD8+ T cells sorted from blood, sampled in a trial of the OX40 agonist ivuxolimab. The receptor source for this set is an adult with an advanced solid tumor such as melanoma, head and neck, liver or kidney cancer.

Written as DNA, the CDR3 is TGTGCCAGCAGCAAAGCATCGGTCACTTCAGCGGGGGGGAACACCGGGGAGCTGTTTTTT. Its protein is CASSKASVTSAGGNTGELFF. The chain uses TRBV21-1 and TRBJ2-2; the table's D call, TRBD2, has no DNA check behind it. TRBV21-1 is given as a pseudogene. CDR3 length: 20 amino acids.

The CDR3 loop reads CASSSAGFRSDEQFF. CDR3 DNA sequence: TGTGCCAGCAGCTCCGCGGGGTTCCGGTCGGATGAGCAGTTCTTC. This chain connects TRBV7-3 to TRBJ2-1; D is possibly TRBD2 (6 bases). Germline loops: CDR1 SGHTA, CDR2 FQGTGA. The CDR3 totals 15 residues. The germline V and J ends were trimmed by 4 bases and 8 bases, with 18 bases remaining between them.

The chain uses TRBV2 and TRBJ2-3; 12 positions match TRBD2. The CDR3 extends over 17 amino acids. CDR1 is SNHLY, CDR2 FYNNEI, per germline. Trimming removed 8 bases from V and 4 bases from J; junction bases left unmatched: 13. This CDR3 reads CASPPASGGALPDTQYF. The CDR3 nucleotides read TGTGCCAGCCCCCCCGCTAGCGGGGGGGCCCTCCCAGATACGCAGTATTTT.

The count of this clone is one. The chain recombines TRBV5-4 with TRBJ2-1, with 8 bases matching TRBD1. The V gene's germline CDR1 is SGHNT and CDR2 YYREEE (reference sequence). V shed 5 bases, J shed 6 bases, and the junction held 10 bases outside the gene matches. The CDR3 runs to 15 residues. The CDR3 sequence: CASRGWTGPGNEQFF. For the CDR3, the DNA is TGTGCCAGCAGGGGGTGGACAGGGCCTGGCAATGAGCAGTTCTTC.

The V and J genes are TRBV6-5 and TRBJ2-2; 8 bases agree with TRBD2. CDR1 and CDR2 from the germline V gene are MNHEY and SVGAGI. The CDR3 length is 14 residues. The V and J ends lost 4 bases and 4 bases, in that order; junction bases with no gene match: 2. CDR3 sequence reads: CASSLAGGTGELFF. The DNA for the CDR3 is TGTGCCAGCAGTTTGGCGGGGGGCACCGGGGAGCTGTTTTTT.

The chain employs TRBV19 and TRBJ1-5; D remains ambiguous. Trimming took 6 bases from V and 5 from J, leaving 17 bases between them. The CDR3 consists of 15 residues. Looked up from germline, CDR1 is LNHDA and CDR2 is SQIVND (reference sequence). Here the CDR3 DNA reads TGTGCCAGTAGAACTTTTGGGCAGACGTATCAGCCCCAGCATTTT. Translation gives CASRTFGQTYQPQHF.

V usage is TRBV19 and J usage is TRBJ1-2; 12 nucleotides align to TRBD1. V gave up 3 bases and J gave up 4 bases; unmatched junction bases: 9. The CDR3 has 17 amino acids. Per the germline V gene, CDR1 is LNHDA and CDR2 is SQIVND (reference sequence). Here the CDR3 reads CASSIPGTGGRGYGYTF. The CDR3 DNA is TGTGCCAGTAGTATCCCCGGGACAGGGGGCCGTGGCTATGGCTACACCTTC.

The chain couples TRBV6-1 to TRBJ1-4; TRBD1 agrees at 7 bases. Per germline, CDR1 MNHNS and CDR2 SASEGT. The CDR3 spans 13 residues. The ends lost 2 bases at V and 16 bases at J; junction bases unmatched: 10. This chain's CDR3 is CASSELRGGEEFF. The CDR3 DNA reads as TGTGCCAGCAGTGAATTAAGAGGGGGCGAAGAGTTTTTT.

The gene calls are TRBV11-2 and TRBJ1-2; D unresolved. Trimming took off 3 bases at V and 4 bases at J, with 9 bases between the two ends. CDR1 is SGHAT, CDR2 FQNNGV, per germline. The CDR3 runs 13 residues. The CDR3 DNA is TGTGCCAGCAGCTTCGAGGACCTCTATGGCTACACCTTC. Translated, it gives CASSFEDLYGYTF.

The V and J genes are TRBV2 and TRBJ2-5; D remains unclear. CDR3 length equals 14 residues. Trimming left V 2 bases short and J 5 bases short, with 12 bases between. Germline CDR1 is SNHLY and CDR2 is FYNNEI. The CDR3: CASSEHRPGETQYF. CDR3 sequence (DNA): TGTGCCAGCAGTGAACACCGACCCGGGGAGACCCAGTACTTC.

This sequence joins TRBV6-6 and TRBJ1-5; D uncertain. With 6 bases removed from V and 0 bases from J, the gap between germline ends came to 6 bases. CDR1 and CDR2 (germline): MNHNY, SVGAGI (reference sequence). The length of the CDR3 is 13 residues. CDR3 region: CASSLLSNQPQHF. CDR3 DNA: TGTGCCAGCAGCCTCCTTAGCAATCAGCCCCAGCATTTT.

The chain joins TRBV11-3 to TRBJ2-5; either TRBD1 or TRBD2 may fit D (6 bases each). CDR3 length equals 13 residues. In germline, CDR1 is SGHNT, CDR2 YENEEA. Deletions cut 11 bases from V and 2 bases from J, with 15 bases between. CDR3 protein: CAVGGEGQETQYF. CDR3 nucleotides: TGTGCCGTGGGGGGCGAAGGGCAAGAGACCCAGTACTTC.

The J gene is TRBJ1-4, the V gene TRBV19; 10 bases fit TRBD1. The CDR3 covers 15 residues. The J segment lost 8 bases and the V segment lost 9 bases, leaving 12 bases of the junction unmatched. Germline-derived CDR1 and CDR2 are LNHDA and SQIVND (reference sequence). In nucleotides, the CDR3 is TGTGCCAGCCGAGACCACGGGACAGGGGAAGAAAAACTGTTTTTT. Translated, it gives CASRDHGTGEEKLFF.

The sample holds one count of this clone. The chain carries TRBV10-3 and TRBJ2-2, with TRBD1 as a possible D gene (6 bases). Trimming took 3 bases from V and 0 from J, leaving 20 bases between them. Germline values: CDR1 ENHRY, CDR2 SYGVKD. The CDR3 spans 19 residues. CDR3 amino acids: CAISDYGSGTPSNTGELFF. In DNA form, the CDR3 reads TGTGCCATCAGTGATTATGGTTCCGGGACACCTTCGAACACCGGGGAGCTGTTTTTT.

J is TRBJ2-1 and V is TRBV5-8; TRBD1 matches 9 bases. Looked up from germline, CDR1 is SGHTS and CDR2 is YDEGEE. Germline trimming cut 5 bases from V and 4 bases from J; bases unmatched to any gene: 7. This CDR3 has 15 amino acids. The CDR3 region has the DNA TGTGCCAGCAGTGTCCGAGGACAGGGGTACAATGAGCAGTTCTTC. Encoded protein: CASSVRGQGYNEQFF.

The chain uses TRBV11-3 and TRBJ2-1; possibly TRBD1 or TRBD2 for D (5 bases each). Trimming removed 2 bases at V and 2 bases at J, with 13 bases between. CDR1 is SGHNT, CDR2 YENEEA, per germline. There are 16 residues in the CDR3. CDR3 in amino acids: CASSLPYRRTYNEQFF. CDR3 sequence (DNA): TGTGCCAGCAGCTTACCGTACAGGAGGACCTACAATGAGCAGTTCTTC.

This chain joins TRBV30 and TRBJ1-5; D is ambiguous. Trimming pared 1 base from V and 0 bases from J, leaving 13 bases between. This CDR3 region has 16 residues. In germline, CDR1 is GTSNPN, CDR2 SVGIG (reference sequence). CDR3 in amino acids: CAWSGLGSSSNQPQHF. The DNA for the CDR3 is TGTGCCTGGAGTGGGTTGGGCTCCTCTAGCAATCAGCCCCAGCATTTT. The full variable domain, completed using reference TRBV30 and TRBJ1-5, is SQTIHQWPATLVQPVGSPLSLECTVEGTSNPNLYWYRQAAGRGLQLLFYSVGIGQISSEVPQNLSASRPQDRQFILSSKKLLLSDSGFYLCAWSGLGSSSNQPQHFGDGTRLSIL.

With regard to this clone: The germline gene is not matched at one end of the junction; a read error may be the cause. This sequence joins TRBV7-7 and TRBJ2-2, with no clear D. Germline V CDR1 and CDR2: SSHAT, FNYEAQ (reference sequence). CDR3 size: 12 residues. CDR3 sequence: CASKGNTGELFF. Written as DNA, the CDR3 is TGTGCTAGCAAGGGAAACACCGGGGAGCTGTTTTTT. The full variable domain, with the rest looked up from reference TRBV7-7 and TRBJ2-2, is GAGVSQSPRYKVTKRGQDVTLRCDPISSHATLYWYQQALGQGPEFLTYFNYEAQPDKSGLPSDRFSAERPEGSISTLTIQRTEQRDSAMYRCASKGNTGELFFGEGSRLTVL.

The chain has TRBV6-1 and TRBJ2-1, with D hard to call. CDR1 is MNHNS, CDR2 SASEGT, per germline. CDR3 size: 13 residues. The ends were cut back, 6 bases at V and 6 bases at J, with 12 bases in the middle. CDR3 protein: CASRDLYSNEQFF. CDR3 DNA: TGTGCCAGCAGGGACCTCTATAGCAATGAGCAGTTCTTC.

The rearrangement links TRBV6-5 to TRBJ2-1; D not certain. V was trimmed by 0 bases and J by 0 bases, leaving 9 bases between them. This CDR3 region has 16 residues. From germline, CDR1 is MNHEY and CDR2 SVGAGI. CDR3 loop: CASSYSEDPSYNEQFF. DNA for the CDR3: TGTGCCAGCAGTTACTCCGAAGACCCCTCCTACAATGAGCAGTTCTTC.

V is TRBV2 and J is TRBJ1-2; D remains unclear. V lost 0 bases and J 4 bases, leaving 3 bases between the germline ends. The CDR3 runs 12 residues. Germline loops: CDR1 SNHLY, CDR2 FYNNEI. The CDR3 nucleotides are TGTGCCAGCAGTGAAGCTAGCTATGGCTACACCTTC. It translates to CASSEASYGYTF.

CDR3 DNA: TGTGCCAGCAGCTTAGATAGGGACGGCGTAGGCTACACCTTC. This gives the protein CASSLDRDGVGYTF. The chain combines TRBV7-8 with TRBJ1-2; TRBD1 might be the D (5 bases). This CDR3 is built from 14 residues. The V gene lost 1 base and the J gene lost 8 bases, with 14 bases spanning the gap. Germline assignment: CDR1 SGHVS and CDR2 FQNEAQ.

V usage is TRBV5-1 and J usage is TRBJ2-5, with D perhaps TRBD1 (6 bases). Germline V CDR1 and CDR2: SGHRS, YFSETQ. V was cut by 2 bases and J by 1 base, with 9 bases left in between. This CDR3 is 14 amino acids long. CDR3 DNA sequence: TGCGCCAGCAGCTTTAGCAGGGGCCAAGAGACCCAGTACTTC. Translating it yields CASSFSRGQETQYF.

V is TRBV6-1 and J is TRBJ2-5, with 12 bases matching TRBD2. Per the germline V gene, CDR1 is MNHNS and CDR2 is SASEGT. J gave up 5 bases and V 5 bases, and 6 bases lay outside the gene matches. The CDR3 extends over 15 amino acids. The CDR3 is CASSKGLAGFETQYF. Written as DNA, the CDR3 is TGTGCCAGCAGTAAAGGACTAGCGGGATTTGAGACCCAGTACTTC.

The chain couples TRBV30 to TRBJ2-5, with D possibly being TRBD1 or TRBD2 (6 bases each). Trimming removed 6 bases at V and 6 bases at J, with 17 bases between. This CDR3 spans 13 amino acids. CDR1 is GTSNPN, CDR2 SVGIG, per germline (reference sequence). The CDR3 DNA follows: TGTGCCTGTGGGACTGGGGGCCGAAAGACCCAGTACTTC. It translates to CACGTGGRKTQYF.

CDR3 in amino acids: CASSSPGGSGNTEAFF. The CDR3 coding sequence is TGTGCCAGCAGCTCCCCCGGGGGGAGCGGGAACACTGAAGCTTTCTTT. The chain employs TRBV7-6 and TRBJ1-1; tentatively, D is TRBD1 (5 bases). The germline V gene has CDR1 SGHVS and CDR2 FNYEAQ. Trimming cost V 4 bases and J 1 base, with 16 bases left between them. The CDR3 length is 16 residues.

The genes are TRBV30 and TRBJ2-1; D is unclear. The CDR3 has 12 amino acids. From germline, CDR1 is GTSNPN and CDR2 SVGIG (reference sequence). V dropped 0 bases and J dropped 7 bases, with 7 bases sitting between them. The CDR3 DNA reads TGTGCCTGGAGTGTATCGTGGAATGAGCAGTTCTTC. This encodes CAWSVSWNEQFF.

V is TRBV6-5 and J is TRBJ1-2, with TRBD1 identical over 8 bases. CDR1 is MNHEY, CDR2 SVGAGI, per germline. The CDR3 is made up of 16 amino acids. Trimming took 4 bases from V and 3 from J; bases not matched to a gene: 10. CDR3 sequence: CASSSDRGGGHYGYTF. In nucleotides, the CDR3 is TGTGCCAGCAGTTCCGACAGGGGAGGCGGCCACTATGGCTACACCTTC.

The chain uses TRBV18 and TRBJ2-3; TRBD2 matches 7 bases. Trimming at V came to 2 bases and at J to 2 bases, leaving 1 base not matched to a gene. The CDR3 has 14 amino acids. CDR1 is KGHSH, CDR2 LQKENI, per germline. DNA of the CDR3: TGTGCCAGCTCACCAACTAGCGCCACAGATACGCAGTATTTT. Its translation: CASSPTSATDTQYF.

Here the CDR3 DNA reads TGCGCCAGCAGCCCTGCCAGAAACTCCTACGAGCAGTACTTC. This gives the protein CASSPARNSYEQYF. V gene TRBV5-1 combines with J gene TRBJ2-7; D remains unclear. This CDR3 spans 14 amino acids. Germline V lookup: CDR1 SGHRS, CDR2 YFSETQ. V was clipped by 4 bases and J by 0 bases, with 11 bases between them.

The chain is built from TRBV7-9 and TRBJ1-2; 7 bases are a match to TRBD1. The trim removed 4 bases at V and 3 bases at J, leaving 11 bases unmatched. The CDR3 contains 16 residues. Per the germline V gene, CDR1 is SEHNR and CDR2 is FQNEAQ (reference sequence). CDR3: CASSYEIRGQYYGYTF. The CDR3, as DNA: TGTGCCAGCAGCTACGAAATTCGGGGACAGTACTATGGCTACACCTTC.

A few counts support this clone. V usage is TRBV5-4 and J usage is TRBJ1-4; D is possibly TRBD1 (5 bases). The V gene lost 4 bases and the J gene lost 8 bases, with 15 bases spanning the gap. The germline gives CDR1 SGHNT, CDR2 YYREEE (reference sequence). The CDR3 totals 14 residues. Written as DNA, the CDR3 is TGTGCCAGCAGCCCCCCGGGCAGGGAGGAAAAACTGTTTTTT. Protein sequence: CASSPPGREEKLFF. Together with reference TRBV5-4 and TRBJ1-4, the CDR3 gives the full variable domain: ETGVTQSPTHLIKTRGQQVTLRCSSQSGHNTVSWYQQALGQGPQFIFQYYREEENGRGNFPPRFSGLQFPNYSSELNVNALELDDSALYLCASSPPGREEKLFFGSGTQLSVL.